The present T cell receptor (beta chain) was sequenced within a study of Ad26.COV2.S vaccination and SARS-CoV-2 variants. Notes on the study in general: Non-spike TCR breadth did not differ much between vaccine and placebo recipients.

Notes on this clone: Its antigen is unknown.

V lost 4 bases and J lost 2; bases outside the gene matches: 10. Germline lookup yields CDR1 SGHRS and CDR2 YFSETQ. The CDR3 totals 16 residues. As for treatment: over 15 received Ad26.COV2.S at low or high dose, single or two shots; about 5 received placebo; per-sample allocation not given. Samples came from day 63 after the first vaccine or placebo injection. The repertoire was sequenced with immunoSEQ multiplex PCR; TCRdb's copy has only in-frame clones and lacks some. The data contain fewer than 500,000 clones, around nine tenths of them singletons. The chain joins TRBV5-1 to TRBJ2-3; 7 positions agree with TRBD2. This TCR was recovered from a person aged 18-60 years who received the Ad26.COV2.S COVID-19 vaccine or a placebo. The sequenced sample was peripheral blood, obtained in a trial of Ad26.COV2.S vaccine versus placebo. Here the CDR3 DNA reads TGCGCCAGCAGCAGCACCGGGACTATCTCCACAGATACGCAGTATTTT. This encodes CASSSTGTISTDTQYF.